Sequencing of this TCR beta chain was carried out in a study of Graves' ophthalmopathy and Graves' hyperthyroidism. The wider study: There was a collection of peripheral blood at initial diagnosis, before any treatment. Study results and limitations: Detected in blood as well were most expanded thyroid clonotypes with frequency above 0.001. Ophthalmopathy progression cases were predicted by the model with roughly 68% sensitivity and roughly 72% specificity.

Other autoimmune diseases, uncontrolled infections, pregnancy or lactation excluded patients from enrollment. The sequenced template was RNA, covering the TCR beta CDR3 region. Scientists carried out first-round RT-PCR using HTBI primers and then a second-round multiplex PCR. TCRdb recomputed calls from the multiplex PCR reads with MiXCR, one row per CDR3 protein. The data hold about 620,000 distinct CDR3 sequences, with 22% observed a single time. Trimming shortened V by 11 bases and J by 7 bases, and 15 bases separated the two germline ends. This CDR3 has 11 amino acids. CDR1 SNHLY and CDR2 FYNNEI come from the germline V gene. This clonotype was counted only a few times. Its antigen is unknown.

The rearrangement uses TRBV2 and TRBJ2-7, with a weak D call TRBD2 (5 bases). The sample was peripheral blood. The TCR comes from a woman younger than 30 with stable Graves' hyperthyroidism. Some clones in this sample may be carry-over from other donors' samples. CDR3 loop: CASLRGREQYF. In DNA, the CDR3 is TGTGCCTCCTTACGGGGAAGAGAGCAGTACTTC.